This TCR beta chain derives from a study of CD8+ T cells in alopecia areata. Details on this clone: What it binds is not known.

Sequencing relied on a cDNA template that was reverse transcribed from extracted RNA. Method: immunoSEQ multiplex PCR; TCRdb's copy keeps in-frame clones and lacks some. The profile shows about 210,000 clones, around 57% of them singletons. Study results and caveats: Scalp clonality decreased significantly with tofacitinib, and so did expanded CD8+ clones among the top 100. Against the mouse data, patients shared TCRs less clearly, possibly for HLA reasons.

The CDR3 runs to 15 residues. Germline lookup yields CDR1 LGHNT and CDR2 FRNRAP. V dropped 5 bases and J dropped 2 bases, with 12 bases sitting between them. Treatment noted: oral pan-JAK inhibitor, 5-10 mg twice daily. This rearrangement joins TRBV12-5 to TRBJ2-2; D may be TRBD2 (6 bases). The material sequenced was CD4+ T cells sorted from blood, taken at week 4, from a patient treated with tofacitinib. The sequence was obtained from a human donor with alopecia areata. The CDR3 coding sequence is TGTGCTAGTGGTAACCGGGACTCCAACACCGGGGAGCTGTTTTTT. As protein: CASGNRDSNTGELFF.